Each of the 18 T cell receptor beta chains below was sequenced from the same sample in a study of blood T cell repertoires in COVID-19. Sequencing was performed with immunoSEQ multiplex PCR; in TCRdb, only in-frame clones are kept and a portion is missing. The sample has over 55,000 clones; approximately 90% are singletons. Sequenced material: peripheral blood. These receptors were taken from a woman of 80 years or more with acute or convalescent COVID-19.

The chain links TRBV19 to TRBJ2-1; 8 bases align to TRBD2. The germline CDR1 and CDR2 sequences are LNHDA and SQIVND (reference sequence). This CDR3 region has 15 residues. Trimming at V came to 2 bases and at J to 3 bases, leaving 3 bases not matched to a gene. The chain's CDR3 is CASSITLAGYNEQFF. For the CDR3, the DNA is TGTGCCAGTAGTATAACTCTAGCGGGCTACAATGAGCAGTTCTTC.

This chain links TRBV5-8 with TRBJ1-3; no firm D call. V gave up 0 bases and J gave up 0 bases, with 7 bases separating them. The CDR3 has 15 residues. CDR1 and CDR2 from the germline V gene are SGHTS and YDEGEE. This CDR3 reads CASSLGRLSGNTIYF. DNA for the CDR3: TGTGCCAGCAGCTTGGGCAGACTCTCTGGAAACACCATATATTTT.

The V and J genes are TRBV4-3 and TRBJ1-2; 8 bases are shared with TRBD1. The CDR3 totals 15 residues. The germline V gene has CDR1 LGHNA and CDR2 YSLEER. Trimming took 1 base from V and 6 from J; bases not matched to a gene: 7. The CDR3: CASSQGDRLIDGYTF. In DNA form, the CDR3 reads TGCGCCAGCAGCCAAGGGGACAGGTTGATAGATGGCTACACCTTC.

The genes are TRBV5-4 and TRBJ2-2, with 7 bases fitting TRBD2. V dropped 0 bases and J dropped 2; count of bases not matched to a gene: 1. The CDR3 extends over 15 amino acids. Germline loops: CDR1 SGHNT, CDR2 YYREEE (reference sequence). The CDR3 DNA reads TGTGCCAGCAGCTTGGGCGGGGGTAACACCGGGGAGCTGTTTTTT. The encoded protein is CASSLGGGNTGELFF.

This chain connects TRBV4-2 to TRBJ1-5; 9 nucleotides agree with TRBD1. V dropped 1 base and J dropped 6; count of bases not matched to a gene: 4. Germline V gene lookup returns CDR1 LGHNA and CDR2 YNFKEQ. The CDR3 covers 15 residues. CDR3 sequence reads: CASSQVMTGGQPQHF. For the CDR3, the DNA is TGTGCCAGCAGCCAAGTAATGACAGGGGGTCAGCCCCAGCATTTT.

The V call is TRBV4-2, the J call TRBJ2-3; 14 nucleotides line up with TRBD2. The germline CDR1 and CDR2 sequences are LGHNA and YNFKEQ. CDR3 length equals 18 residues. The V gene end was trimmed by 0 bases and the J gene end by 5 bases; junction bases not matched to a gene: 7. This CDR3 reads CASSQDWGTSGSIDTQYF. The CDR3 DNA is TGTGCCAGCAGCCAAGACTGGGGGACTAGCGGGAGTATAGATACGCAGTATTTT.

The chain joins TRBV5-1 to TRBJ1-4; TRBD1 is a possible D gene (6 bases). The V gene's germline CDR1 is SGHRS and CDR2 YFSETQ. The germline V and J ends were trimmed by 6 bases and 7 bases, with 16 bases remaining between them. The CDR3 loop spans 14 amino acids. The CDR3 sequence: CASTVGGAGEKLFF. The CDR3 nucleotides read TGCGCCAGCACCGTAGGGGGGGCAGGTGAAAAACTGTTTTTT.

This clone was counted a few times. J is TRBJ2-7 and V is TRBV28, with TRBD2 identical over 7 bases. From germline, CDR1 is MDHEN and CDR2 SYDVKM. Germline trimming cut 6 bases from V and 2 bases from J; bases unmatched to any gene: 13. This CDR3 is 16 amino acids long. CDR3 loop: CASSTPLAGVPYEQYF. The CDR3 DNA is TGTGCCAGCAGCACTCCCCTCGCGGGGGTGCCCTACGAGCAGTACTTC.

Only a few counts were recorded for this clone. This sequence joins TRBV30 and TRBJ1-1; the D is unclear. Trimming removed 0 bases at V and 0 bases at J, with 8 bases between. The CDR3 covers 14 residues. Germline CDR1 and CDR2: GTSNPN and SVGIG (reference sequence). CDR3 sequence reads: CAWSVKRMNTEAFF. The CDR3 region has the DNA TGTGCCTGGAGTGTAAAGCGCATGAACACTGAAGCTTTCTTT.

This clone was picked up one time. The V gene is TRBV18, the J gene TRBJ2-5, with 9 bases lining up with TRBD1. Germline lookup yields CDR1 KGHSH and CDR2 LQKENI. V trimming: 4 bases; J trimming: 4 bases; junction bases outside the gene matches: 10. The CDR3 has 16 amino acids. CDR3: CASSRTGTGYGETQYF. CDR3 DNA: TGTGCCAGCTCACGGACCGGGACAGGGTATGGAGAGACCCAGTACTTC.

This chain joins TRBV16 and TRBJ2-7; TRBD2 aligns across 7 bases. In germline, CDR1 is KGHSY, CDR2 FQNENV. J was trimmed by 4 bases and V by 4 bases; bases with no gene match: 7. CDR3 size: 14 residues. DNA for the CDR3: TGTGCCAGCAGCCCCTGGGGAGGGGCTTACGAGCAGTACTTC. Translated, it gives CASSPWGGAYEQYF. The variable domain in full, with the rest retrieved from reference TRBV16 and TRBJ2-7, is GEEVAQTPKHLVRGEGQKAKLYCAPIKGHSYVFWYQQVLKNEFKFLISFQNENVFDETGMPKERFSAKCLPNSPCSLEIQATKLEDSAVYFCASSPWGGAYEQYFGPGTRLTVT.

CDR3 bases: TGTGCCAGCAGCGTAGTGGGGGCTGGGAGTACGCAGTATTTT. The encoded protein is CASSVVGAGSTQYF. The V gene is TRBV9, the J gene TRBJ2-3, with D tentatively TRBD1 (6 bases). CDR3 length equals 14 residues. With 0 bases removed from V and 8 bases from J, the gap between germline ends came to 13 bases. CDR1 SGDLS and CDR2 YYNGEE come from the germline V gene. Full variable domain (missing parts from reference TRBV9 and TRBJ2-3): DSGVTQTPKHLITATGQRVTLRCSPRSGDLSVYWYQQSLDQGLQFLIQYYNGEERAKGNILERFSAQQFPDLHSELNLSSLELGDSALYFCASSVVGAGSTQYFGPGTRLTVL.

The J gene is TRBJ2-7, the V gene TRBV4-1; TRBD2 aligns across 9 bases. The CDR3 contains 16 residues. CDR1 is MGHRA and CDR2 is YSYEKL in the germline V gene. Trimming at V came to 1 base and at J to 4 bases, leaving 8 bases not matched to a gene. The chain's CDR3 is CASSQGGGTSPYEQYF. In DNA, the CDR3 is TGCGCCAGCAGCCAAGGGGGGGGGACTAGCCCGTACGAGCAGTACTTC.

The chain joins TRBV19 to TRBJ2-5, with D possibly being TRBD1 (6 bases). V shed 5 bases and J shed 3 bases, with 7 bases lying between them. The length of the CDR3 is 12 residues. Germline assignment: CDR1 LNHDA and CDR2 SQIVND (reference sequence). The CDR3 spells CASSQGKETQYF. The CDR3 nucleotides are TGTGCCAGTAGTCAGGGGAAAGAGACCCAGTACTTC.

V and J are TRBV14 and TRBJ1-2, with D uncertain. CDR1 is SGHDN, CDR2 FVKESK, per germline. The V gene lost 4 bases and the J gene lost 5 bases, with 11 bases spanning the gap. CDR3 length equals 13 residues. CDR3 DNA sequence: TGTGCCAGCAGCCCCGGTTATCGATATGGCTACACCTTC. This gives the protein CASSPGYRYGYTF.

CDR3 amino acids: CASSPTRPGELFF. DNA for the CDR3: TGTGCCAGCAGCCCCACGCGCCCCGGGGAGCTGTTTTTT. The chain employs TRBV6-5 and TRBJ2-2; the D is unclear. Germline CDR1 is MNHEY and CDR2 is SVGAGI. The CDR3 length is 13 residues. Trimming shortened V by 6 bases and J by 6 bases, and 11 bases separated the two germline ends.

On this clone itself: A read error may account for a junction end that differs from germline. The CDR3 nucleotides read TGTGCCAGCAGCGTAGCGGTATTCACAGATACGCAGTCTTTT. It encodes CASSVAVFTDTQSF. The chain recombines TRBV9 with TRBJ2-3; D is unclear. The CDR3 consists of 14 residues. Germline V gene data show CDR1 as SGDLS and CDR2 as YYNGEE.

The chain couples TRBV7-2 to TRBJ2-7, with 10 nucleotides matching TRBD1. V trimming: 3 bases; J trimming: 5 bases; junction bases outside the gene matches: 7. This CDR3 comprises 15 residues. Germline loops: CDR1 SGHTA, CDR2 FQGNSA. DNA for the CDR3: TGTGCCAGCAGCTTCAGACAGGGGGCTAACGACGAGCAGTACTTC. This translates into CASSFRQGANDEQYF.